The entry below gives a single T cell receptor (beta chain) sequence along with its context. Original data processing: By means of reference gene primer amplification, nucleated cell counts were estimated. Assay: immunoSEQ multiplex PCR; the TCRdb copy retains only in-frame clones and omits some. V and J calls and clone size are copied from that table; D and trimming were computed from the DNA. This sample has approximately 400,000 clones, with approximately 88% found just once. This CDR3 contains 14 residues. Trimming pared 8 bases from V and 5 bases from J, leaving 19 bases between. Germline loops: CDR1 MNHEY, CDR2 SVGAGI. The data are from a study of blood T cell repertoires in COVID-19. Study details: The samples span acute and convalescent COVID-19 from the United States, Italy and Spain.

This TCR was recovered from a woman aged 45-59 years with COVID-19, enrolled during active disease. The chain employs TRBV6-5 and TRBJ2-7, with a tentative D call TRBD2 (6 bases). The specimen sequenced was peripheral blood. In DNA, the CDR3 is TGTGCCAGCGCGGCGGCGGGGTCACGGAACGAGCAGTACTTC. This encodes CASAAAGSRNEQYF.